This entry lists 16 T cell receptor beta chains sequenced from one sample in a study of radiation and T cells in renal cell carcinoma. Data came from immunoSEQ multiplex PCR; TCRdb stores just in-frame clones and leaves some out. The sample lists approximately 79,000 clones; 82% were seen once. Time point reported: blood 2 weeks post-SBRT. Noted treatment: 15 Gy SBRT to primary tumor, nephrectomy 4 weeks later. Sample: blood, taken from a patient whose treatment included radiotherapy and nephrectomy. The source of these receptors is a man between 60 and 75 years old with renal cell carcinoma.

The chain combines TRBV5-1 with TRBJ2-1; tentative D call: TRBD1 (5 bases). Germline CDR1 and CDR2: SGHRS and YFSETQ. This CDR3 has 15 amino acids. Deletions cut 0 bases from V and 6 bases from J, with 13 bases between. The CDR3 is CASSLVQGMSNEQFF. The DNA of the CDR3 is TGCGCCAGCAGCTTGGTGCAGGGAATGTCCAATGAGCAGTTCTTC.

This clone was detected only a few times. This chain connects TRBV7-2 to TRBJ2-1; 9 bases match TRBD1. V dropped 1 base and J dropped 1; count of bases not matched to a gene: 2. The CDR3 loop spans 16 amino acids. The germline V gene encodes CDR1 SGHTA and CDR2 FQGNSA. In DNA form, the CDR3 reads TGTGCCAGCAGCTTAGACGGGACAGGGTCCTACAATGAGCAGTTCTTC. Translation gives CASSLDGTGSYNEQFF.

Concerning this clone itself: A far larger clone is off by one base, so a read error is likely. The chain links TRBV6-1 to TRBJ1-1; no clear D. Trimming left V 5 bases short and J 5 bases short, with 6 bases between. Germline CDR1 and CDR2: MNHNS and SASEGT. This CDR3 spans 11 amino acids. The CDR3 region is CASSWGTEAFF. The CDR3 nucleotides read TGTGCCAGCAGTTGGGGAACTGAAGCTTTCTTT.

This chain's CDR3 is CASSRALTFYSNQPQHF. The CDR3 DNA sequence: TGTGCCAGCAGCCGGGCCCTAACCTTTTATAGCAATCAGCCCCAGCATTTT. The chain recombines TRBV5-5 with TRBJ1-5; no definite D call. V gave up 4 bases and J gave up 0 bases, with 17 bases separating them. CDR1 and CDR2 from the germline V gene are SGHKS and YYEKEE (reference sequence). The length of the CDR3 is 17 residues.

V is TRBV2 and J is TRBJ2-7, with 8 bases matching TRBD2. This CDR3 is 14 amino acids long. The V gene's germline CDR1 is SNHLY and CDR2 FYNNEI. With 2 bases clipped from V and 6 bases from J, the junction kept 6 bases outside the gene matches. The CDR3 DNA reads TGTGCCAGCAGTGAACTGGGACTAGTTGGCGAGCAGTACTTC. This sequence encodes CASSELGLVGEQYF.

The V call is TRBV15, the J call TRBJ1-1; 9 bases are shared with TRBD1. Germline values: CDR1 LNHNV, CDR2 YYDKDF (reference sequence). Unmatched junction bases numbered 7, after V lost 1 base and J lost 7 bases. The CDR3 runs 15 residues. The CDR3 region is CATSRALDRGSEAFF. The CDR3 nucleotides are TGTGCCACCAGCAGAGCCCTTGACAGGGGGAGTGAAGCTTTCTTT.

This chain links TRBV5-1 with TRBJ2-1; 7 bases are a match to TRBD2. V was pared by 0 bases and J by 4 bases, with 7 bases of the junction left unmatched. Germline CDR1 is SGHRS and CDR2 is YFSETQ. The CDR3 length is 16 residues. Written as DNA, the CDR3 is TGCGCCAGCAGCTTGGAGGTAGGGAGGGGATACAATGAGCAGTTCTTC. This translates into CASSLEVGRGYNEQFF. The entire variable domain, with the rest obtained from reference TRBV5-1 and TRBJ2-1, is as follows: KAGVTQTPRYLIKTRGQQVTLSCSPISGHRSVSWYQQTPGQGLQFLFEYFSETQRNKGNFPGRFSGRQFSNSRSEMNVSTLELGDSALYLCASSLEVGRGYNEQFFGPGTRLTVL.

V usage is TRBV6-1 and J usage is TRBJ2-3, with D perhaps given as TRBD1 or TRBD2 (5 bases each). CDR1 is MNHNS, CDR2 SASEGT, per germline. This CDR3 contains 12 residues. Trimming stripped 8 bases from V and 4 bases from J, with 10 bases between. The CDR3 coding sequence is TGTGCCAGCGAGGGGAGTGCAGATACGCAGTATTTT. It yields the protein CASEGSADTQYF.

The J gene is TRBJ2-3, the V gene TRBV28; D unclear. Germline CDR1 and CDR2: MDHEN and SYDVKM. The CDR3 has 13 residues. Trimming removed 7 bases at V and 0 bases at J, with 8 bases between. The CDR3 is CASTDLSTDTQYF. As DNA, the CDR3 is TGTGCCAGCACCGACCTTAGCACAGATACGCAGTATTTT.

J is TRBJ2-6 and V is TRBV11-3; 9 bases agree with TRBD1. V lost 5 bases to trimming and J lost 1 base; unmatched junction nucleotides: 15. This CDR3 region has 20 residues. Germline values: CDR1 SGHNT, CDR2 YENEEA. Here the CDR3 DNA reads TGTGCCAGCAGCCTCGAAGCGTGGGACAGGGAGAAGTCTGGGGCCAACGTCCTGACTTTC. Translated: CASSLEAWDREKSGANVLTF.

The chain employs TRBV19 and TRBJ1-1; D gene unclear. The V end was cut by 3 bases, the J end by 11 bases, with 13 bases between. The CDR3 has 12 amino acids. Germline values: CDR1 LNHDA, CDR2 SQIVND (reference sequence). The CDR3 DNA sequence: TGTGCCAGTAGTATCGGGTCCCGAGGGGCTTTCTTT. Protein sequence: CASSIGSRGAFF.

This chain connects TRBV19 to TRBJ2-3; 8 positions agree with TRBD1. This CDR3 is built from 15 residues. J was trimmed by 2 bases and V by 3 bases; bases with no gene match: 4. Germline assignment: CDR1 LNHDA and CDR2 SQIVND (reference sequence). The DNA of the CDR3 is TGTGCCAGTAGTATGGGACAGGAATTCACAGATACGCAGTATTTT. Protein: CASSMGQEFTDTQYF.

This clone was seen a few times. The chain employs TRBV2 and TRBJ1-4, with a possible D match to TRBD1 (6 bases). This CDR3 has 16 residues. From germline, CDR1 is SNHLY and CDR2 FYNNEI. V was pared by 7 bases and J by 0 bases, with 15 bases between. The CDR3 protein is CASTRTAIATNEKLFF. DNA for the CDR3: TGTGCCAGCACTAGGACAGCGATTGCAACTAATGAAAAACTGTTTTTT.

Worth noting for this clone: Additional DNA sequences in this sample encode the identical CDR3. The rearrangement uses TRBV19 and TRBJ1-5; D ambiguous. CDR3 length: 13 residues. Germline CDR1 and CDR2: LNHDA and SQIVND (reference sequence). V dropped 4 bases and J dropped 5 bases, with 9 bases sitting between them. DNA of the CDR3: TGTGCCAGTAGTACCGGACTAGATCAGCCCCAGCATTTT. As protein: CASSTGLDQPQHF.

The rearrangement uses TRBV11-3 and TRBJ2-2; no definite D call. The germline CDR1 and CDR2 sequences are SGHNT and YENEEA. This CDR3 has 17 amino acids. Trimming cost V 0 bases and J 4 bases, with 15 bases left between them. DNA of the CDR3: TGTGCCAGCAGCTTAGATAAAGGCGGCAGACCCACCGGGGAGCTGTTTTTT. Translating gives CASSLDKGGRPTGELFF.

The chain couples TRBV2 to TRBJ2-5; 9 bases agree with TRBD2. The germline CDR1 and CDR2 sequences are SNHLY and FYNNEI. Trimming took 5 bases from V and 7 from J; bases not matched to a gene: 8. The CDR3 is 14 residues long. CDR3 sequence: CASSSAGGEGTQYF. The CDR3 DNA follows: TGTGCCAGCAGTAGCGCGGGAGGGGAGGGGACCCAGTACTTC.